These T cell receptor beta chains were read from a single sample in a study of stem cell transplantation in POMP-related autoinflammatory disease. Some clones are missing from TCRdb's copy, which holds only in-frame ones; the method was immunoSEQ multiplex PCR. The sample has some 69,000 clones, approximately 91% seen once. The starting material was CD4+ T cells from PBMCs, obtained after stem cell transplantation. The source is a human patient with POMP-related autoinflammation and immune dysregulation (PRAID). Some of the T cells may derive from the graft donor. CDR3s include the opening cysteine and the closing phenylalanine or tryptophan. A D gene is named only where the DNA matches it firmly. Only part of the rows carry a size: once, few, many, or a class if the clone is expanded.

size,J,V,length,D,DNA,CDR3
.,TRBJ1-1,TRBV6-5,13,.,TGTGCCAGCAGTCGGGAAGCGAACACTGAAGCTTTCTTT,CASSREANTEAFF
.,TRBJ2-5,TRBV27,16,.,TGTGCCAGCAGTTTATCTGGGGGGTCCCTCCAAGAGACCCAGTACTTC,CASSLSGGSLQETQYF
.,TRBJ2-1,TRBV25-1,16,TRBD2,TGTGCCACCCACCCCCTTGATAGCGGGAGGGCCAATGAGCAGTTCTTC,CATHPLDSGRANEQFF
.,TRBJ2-2,TRBV7-3,13,.,TGTGCCAGCAGCTTACAGGGGACCGGGGAGCTGTTTTTT,CASSLQGTGELFF
.,TRBJ1-2,TRBV6-5,15,.,TGTGCCAGCAGTTACTCGGGGGCTCTTAACTATGGCTACACCTTC,CASSYSGALNYGYTF
.,TRBJ1-6,TRBV2,15,.,TGTGCCAGCAGTGCCCAAAGCTCCTATAATTCACCCCTCCACTTT,CASSAQSSYNSPLHF
.,TRBJ1-2,TRBV2,14,TRBD1,TGTGCCAGCAGTCAGGGACAGGGGGCACGTGGCTACACCTTC,CASSQGQGARGYTF
.,TRBJ2-7,TRBV7-9,14,.,TGTGCCAGCACACGTCCGGGACCGAGGGAAGAGCAGTACTTC,CASTRPGPREEQYF
.,TRBJ2-5,TRBV20-1,11,.,TGCAGCGGGGGGCTTCGAGAGACCCAGTACTTC,CSGGLRETQYF
.,TRBJ2-5,TRBV5-5,15,TRBD2,TGTGCCAGCAGCTCAATAGCGGGGGTCGGTGAGACCCAGTACTTC,CASSSIAGVGETQYF
.,TRBJ2-2,TRBV2,15,.,TGTGCCAGCAGCGCCCGAGGACAGTCCACCGGGGAGCTGTTTTTT,CASSARGQSTGELFF
.,TRBJ2-7,TRBV6-5,14,.,TGTGCCAGCAATGGACGACTAGGGGTCGACGAGCAGTACTTC,CASNGRLGVDEQYF
once,TRBJ2-1,TRBV7-2,17,.,TGTGCCAGCAGCTTAGGGAGGACCAGGCGGACCTACAATGAGCAGTTCTTC,CASSLGRTRRTYNEQFF
.,TRBJ1-3,TRBV4-2,15,.,TGTGCCAGCAGCCAAGATGAAAGATCTGGAAACACCATATATTTT,CASSQDERSGNTIYF
.,TRBJ1-5,TRBV20-1,11,.,TGCAGCGGAGGACTCAATCAGCCCCAGCATTTT,CSGGLNQPQHF
.,TRBJ2-2,TRBV24-1,15,TRBD1,TGTGCCACCAGTGTAGGGAGACAGGGGATCTCGGAGCTGTTTTTT,CATSVGRQGISELFF
once,TRBJ2-2,TRBV7-2,16,TRBD2,TGTGCCAGCAGCTTAGCTAGCGGGGAGAACACCGGGGAGCTGTTTTTT,CASSLASGENTGELFF